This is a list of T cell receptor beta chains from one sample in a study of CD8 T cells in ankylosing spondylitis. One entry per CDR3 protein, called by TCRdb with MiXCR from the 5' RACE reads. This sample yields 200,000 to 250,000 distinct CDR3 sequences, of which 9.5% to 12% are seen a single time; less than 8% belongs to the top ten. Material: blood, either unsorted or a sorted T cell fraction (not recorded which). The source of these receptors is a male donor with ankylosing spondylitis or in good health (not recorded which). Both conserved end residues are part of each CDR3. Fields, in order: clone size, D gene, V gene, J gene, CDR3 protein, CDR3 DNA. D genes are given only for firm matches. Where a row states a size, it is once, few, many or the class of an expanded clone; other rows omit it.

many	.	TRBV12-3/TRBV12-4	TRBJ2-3	CASSLGAGPDTQYF	TGTGCCAGCAGTTTAGGAGCGGGCCCAGATACGCAGTATTTT
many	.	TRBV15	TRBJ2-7	CATSRGGQSYEQYF	TGTGCCACCAGCAGAGGCGGACAGTCCTACGAGCAGTACTTC
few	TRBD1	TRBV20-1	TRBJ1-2	CSARGQGNYGYTF	TGCAGTGCGAGAGGACAGGGGAACTATGGCTACACCTTC
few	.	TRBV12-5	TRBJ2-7	CASADRTIYEQYF	TGTGCTAGTGCTGACAGAACCATCTACGAGCAGTACTTC
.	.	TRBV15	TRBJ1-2	CATSRETRRWTNYGYTF	TGTGCCACCAGCAGAGAGACTAGAAGGTGGACTAACTATGGCTACACCTTC
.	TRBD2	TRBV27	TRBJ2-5	CASSLTSGWVQETQYF	TGTGCCAGCAGTTTAACTAGCGGATGGGTCCAAGAGACCCAGTACTTC
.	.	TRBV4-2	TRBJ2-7	CASSQEPGGPFKLSYEQYF	TGTGCCAGCAGCCAAGAGCCAGGGGGGCCCTTTAAGCTCTCCTACGAGCAGTACTTC
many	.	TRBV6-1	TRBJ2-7	CASRPGHLYEQYF	TGTGCCAGCCGCCCGGGACACCTCTACGAGCAGTACTTC
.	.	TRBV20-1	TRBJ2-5	CSAKRARRGRGTQETQYF	TGCAGTGCTAAACGGGCCCGCCGGGGGCGGGGAACGCAAGAGACCCAGTACTTC
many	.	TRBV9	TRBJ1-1	CASSVEYNTEAFF	TGTGCCAGCAGCGTTGAGTATAACACTGAAGCTTTCTTT
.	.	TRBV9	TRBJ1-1	CASSVVSDGTKAFF	TGTGCCAGCAGCGTAGTTTCAGATGGCACTAAAGCTTTCTTT
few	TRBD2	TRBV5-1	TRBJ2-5	CASSLGVPSGGRARETQYF	TGCGCCAGCAGCTTGGGAGTACCCTCGGGCGGGAGGGCCAGAGAGACCCAGTACTTC
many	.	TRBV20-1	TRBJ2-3	CSGTSGLPVWGSSTDTQYF	TGCAGTGGAACGTCGGGACTTCCAGTGTGGGGATCTAGCACAGATACGCAGTATTTT
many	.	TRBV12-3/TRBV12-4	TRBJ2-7	CASSLSVGVYEQYF	TGTGCCAGCAGTTTAAGTGTGGGGGTTTACGAGCAGTACTTC
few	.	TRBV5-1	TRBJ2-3	CASSPSPASGTQYF	TGCGCCAGCAGCCCATCACCCGCGTCGGGTACGCAGTATTTT
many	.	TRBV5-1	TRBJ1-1	CASRLSRDMNTEAFF	TGCGCCAGCAGGCTTTCCCGGGACATGAACACTGAAGCTTTCTTT
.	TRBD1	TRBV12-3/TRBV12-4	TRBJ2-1	CASSPPGQGLYNEQFF	TGTGCCAGCAGTCCCCCGGGACAGGGCTTATACAATGAGCAGTTCTTC
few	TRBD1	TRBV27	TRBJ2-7	CASSLGQGVFHEQYF	TGTGCCAGCAGTTTAGGACAGGGGGTGTTCCACGAGCAGTACTTC
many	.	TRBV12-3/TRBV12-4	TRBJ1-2	CASSRAGYYGYTF	TGTGCCAGCAGCCGCGCGGGGTACTATGGCTACACCTTC
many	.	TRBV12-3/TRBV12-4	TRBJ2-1	CASSSVAESGYEQFF	TGTGCCAGCAGCTCTGTGGCGGAGAGCGGCTATGAGCAGTTCTTC
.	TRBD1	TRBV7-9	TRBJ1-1	CASSFRAQGIAEAFF	TGTGCCAGCAGCTTCCGCGCACAGGGGATCGCTGAAGCTTTCTTT
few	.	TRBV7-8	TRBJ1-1	CASSLALGIRLLIGTEAFF	TGTGCCAGCAGCTTAGCGCTCGGCATTCGACTCCTAATCGGTACGGAAGCTTTCTTT
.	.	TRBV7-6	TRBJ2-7	CASGQGLGYEQYF	TGTGCCAGCGGGCAGGGTTTAGGCTACGAGCAGTACTTC
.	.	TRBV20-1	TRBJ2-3	CSASLRREVDTQYF	TGCAGTGCTAGTCTACGGAGGGAGGTAGATACGCAGTATTTT
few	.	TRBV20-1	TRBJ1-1	CSARDRVRLGRGDTEAFF	TGCAGTGCTAGAGATCGTGTCAGACTGGGCCGAGGGGACACTGAAGCTTTCTTT
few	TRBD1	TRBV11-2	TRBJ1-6	CASSEGQGVDNSPLHF	TGTGCCAGCAGCGAGGGACAGGGGGTTGACAATTCACCCCTCCACTTT
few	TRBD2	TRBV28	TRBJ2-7	CASSFRGGHEQYF	TGTGCCAGCAGTTTCCGCGGGGGACACGAGCAGTACTTC
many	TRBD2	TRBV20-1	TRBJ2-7	CSARDGERELYEQYF	TGCAGTGCTAGAGATGGGGAGCGGGAGCTCTACGAGCAGTACTTC
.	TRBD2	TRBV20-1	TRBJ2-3	CSASRLAGGTDTQYF	TGCAGTGCTAGCCGACTAGCGGGCGGCACAGATACGCAGTATTTT
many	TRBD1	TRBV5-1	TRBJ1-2	CASSPGQGFGYTF	TGCGCCAGCAGCCCGGGACAGGGTTTCGGCTACACCTTC
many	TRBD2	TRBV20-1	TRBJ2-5	CSASRRGGVETQYF	TGCAGTGCTAGTCGGCGGGGGGGCGTAGAGACCCAGTACTTC
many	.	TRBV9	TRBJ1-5	CASSVPRGDQPQHF	TGTGCCAGCAGCGTACCGAGGGGTGATCAGCCCCAGCATTTT
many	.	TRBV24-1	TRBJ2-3	CATSDSTGAGRATQYF	TGTGCCACCAGTGATTCCACAGGCGCGGGTAGGGCTACGCAGTATTTT
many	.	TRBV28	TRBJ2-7	CASSFHEQYF	TGTGCCAGCAGTTTCCACGAGCAGTACTTC
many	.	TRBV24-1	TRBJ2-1	CATSDTTAGEQFF	TGTGCCACCAGTGATACGACAGCGGGTGAGCAGTTCTTC
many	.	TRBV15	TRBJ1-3	CATSRDRNRVSSGNTIYF	TGTGCCACCAGCAGAGATCGGAACAGAGTATCCTCTGGAAACACCATATATTTT
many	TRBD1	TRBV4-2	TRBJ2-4	CASSQGRGQWAKNIQYF	TGTGCCAGCAGCCAAGGCAGGGGGCAGTGGGCCAAAAACATTCAGTACTTC
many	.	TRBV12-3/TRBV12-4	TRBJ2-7	CASSLLARNEQYF	TGTGCCAGCAGTCTTCTAGCGAGAAACGAGCAGTACTTC
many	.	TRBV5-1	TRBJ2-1	CASSSLSPVLNEQFF	TGCGCCAGCAGCTCCCTATCGCCGGTTCTCAATGAGCAGTTCTTC
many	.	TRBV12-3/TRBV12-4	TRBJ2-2	CASSFARNTGELFF	TGTGCCAGCAGTTTTGCTAGGAACACCGGGGAGCTGTTTTTT
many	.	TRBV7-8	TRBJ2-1	CASSFGTQLNNEQFF	TGTGCCAGCAGCTTTGGGACTCAACTTAACAATGAGCAGTTCTTC
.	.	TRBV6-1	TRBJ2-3	CATRDQPSTDTQYF	TGTGCCACCCGGGACCAGCCCTCCACAGATACGCAGTATTTT
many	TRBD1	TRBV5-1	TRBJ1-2	CASSLVQGGGYTF	TGCGCCAGCAGCTTGGTACAGGGGGGCGGCTACACCTTC
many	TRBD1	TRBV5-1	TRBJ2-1	CASSLGTGRGNEQFF	TGCGCCAGCAGCTTGGGGACAGGGCGGGGTAATGAGCAGTTCTTC
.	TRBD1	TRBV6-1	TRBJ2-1	CASSEVSGQGAGEQFF	TGTGCCAGCAGTGAAGTATCGGGACAGGGCGCGGGTGAGCAGTTCTTC
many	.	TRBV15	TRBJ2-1	CATSRDPQGHNEQFF	TGTGCCACCAGCAGAGACCCCCAGGGGCACAATGAGCAGTTCTTC
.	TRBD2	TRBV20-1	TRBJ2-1	CSATSRTSGRPNYNEQFF	TGCAGTGCTACAAGTCGGACTAGCGGGAGGCCGAACTACAATGAGCAGTTCTTC
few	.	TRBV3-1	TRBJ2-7	CASSQVLGKGPYEQYF	TGTGCCAGCAGCCAAGTACTAGGAAAGGGACCCTACGAGCAGTACTTC
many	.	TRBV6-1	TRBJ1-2	CASSAPGYTF	TGTGCCAGCAGTGCTCCTGGCTACACCTTC
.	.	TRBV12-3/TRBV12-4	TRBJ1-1	CASSPGTPFSEAFF	TGTGCCAGCAGTCCGGGGACTCCGTTCTCTGAAGCTTTCTTT
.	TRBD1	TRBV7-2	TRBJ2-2	CASSPTGQSTGELFF	TGTGCCAGCAGCCCGACAGGGCAATCCACCGGGGAGCTGTTTTTT
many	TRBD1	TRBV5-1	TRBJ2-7	CASSLTQGQAEQYF	TGCGCCAGCAGCTTGACACAGGGACAGGCCGAGCAGTACTTC
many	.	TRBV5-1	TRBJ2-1	CASSLDRGPAYNEQFF	TGCGCCAGCAGCTTGGATCGGGGGCCCGCCTACAATGAGCAGTTCTTC
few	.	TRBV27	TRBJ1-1	CASSLSCCSEAFF	TGTGCCAGCAGTTTATCCTGTTGCTCTGAAGCTTTCTTT
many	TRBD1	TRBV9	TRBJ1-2	CASTLDPDRAHGYTF	TGTGCCAGCACCCTCGACCCGGACAGGGCCCATGGCTACACCTTC